This T cell receptor beta chain was found in a study of blood T cells in healthy people across ages. Findings and limits, study-wide: Long-lived and aged donors differed, with more naive CD4+ cells and higher diversity in the long-lived.

Those donating, healthy Caucasian individuals from Russia, were aged roughly 6 to 90. Each donor gave 9 to 10 milliliters of peripheral blood. PCR was performed a second time for about 6 to 11 cycles using a sample-barcoded 5' primer and a J-beta primer mix. Using its own MiXCR run on the 5' RACE reads, TCRdb lists one record per CDR3 protein. The table has approximately 800,000 distinct CDR3 sequences, roughly 34% seen once. In regard to this clonotype: No antigen is known for it.

Germline assignment: CDR1 SNHLY and CDR2 FYNNEI. Trimming removed 7 bases from V and 3 bases from J, with 9 bases in between. The CDR3 is 12 amino acids. The sequence was collected from a young man in good health. The specimen sequenced was blood. The J gene is TRBJ1-1, the V gene TRBV2, with D perhaps TRBD1 (6 bases). The CDR3 bases are TGTGCCAGCACTCGACAGGACACTGAAGCTTTCTTT. Amino acids: CASTRQDTEAFF.